What follows are 24 T cell receptor beta chains derived from one specimen sequenced in a study of blood T cells in healthy people across ages. A J-beta primer mix and a sample-barcoded 5' primer were used in a second PCR of roughly 6 to 12 cycles. TCRdb re-analysed the 5' RACE reads in MiXCR, keeping a single row per CDR3 protein. Of about 810,000 distinct CDR3 sequences in the sample, approximately 35% were seen once. The sample consisted of blood. Every receptor here comes from a young man in good health.

With respect to this clonotype: A read error may be the cause here, since a much bigger clone is one base away. The chain has TRBV4-2 and TRBJ2-3; D gene uncertain. The CDR3 runs to 18 residues. CDR1 is LGHNA, CDR2 YNFKEQ, per germline. DNA of the CDR3: TGTGCCAACAGCCAAGGTTCTAATTACGGCGCTAGCACAGATACGCAGTATTTT. Translation: CANSQGSNYGASTDTQYF.

This clonotype has a single count. V is TRBV6-1 and J is TRBJ2-3; perhaps TRBD2 as D (5 bases). Germline CDR1 reads MNHNS; CDR2 reads SASEGT. V dropped 4 bases and J dropped 4 bases, with 15 bases sitting between them. This CDR3 has 15 residues. In DNA form, the CDR3 reads TGTGCCAGCAGTGTTTCCGCGGGCAACCCAGATACGCAGTATTTT. Its protein is CASSVSAGNPDTQYF.

The rearrangement links TRBV30 to TRBJ1-4; D is unresolved. V was pared by 3 bases and J by 8 bases, with 13 bases between. Germline assignment: CDR1 GTSNPN and CDR2 SVGIG (reference sequence). CDR3 length equals 13 residues. CDR3 residues: CAWSPWPEEKLFF. The CDR3 DNA reads as TGTGCCTGGAGCCCCTGGCCCGAGGAAAAACTGTTTTTT. Based on the CDR3 plus reference TRBV30 and TRBJ1-4, the full variable domain is SQTIHQWPATLVQPVGSPLSLECTVEGTSNPNLYWYRQAAGRGLQLLFYSVGIGQISSEVPQNLSASRPQDRQFILSSKKLLLSDSGFYLCAWSPWPEEKLFFGSGTQLSVL.

J is TRBJ1-1 and V is TRBV12-3 or TRBV12-4, with TRBD1 as a possible D gene (5 bases). CDR3 length: 15 amino acids. V shed 4 bases and J shed 4 bases, with 16 bases lying between them. The CDR3 loop reads CASSSLRGSGTEAFF. In DNA form, the CDR3 reads TGTGCCAGCAGTTCACTACGGGGGTCGGGCACTGAAGCTTTCTTT.

This clonotype turned up a few times. The gene calls are TRBV20-1 and TRBJ2-7, with D possibly matching TRBD2 (7 bases). The V gene's germline CDR1 is DFQATT and CDR2 SNEGSKA (reference sequence). V lost 6 bases and J lost 3, with 12 bases in between. CDR3 size: 12 residues. For the CDR3, the DNA is TGCAGTGCAGGGGGGGGTGGCTACGAGCAGTACTTC. Its protein product is CSAGGGGYEQYF.

This clonotype was detected a few times. The rearrangement links TRBV25-1 to TRBJ1-1; a possible D gene is TRBD1 (6 bases). The germline gives CDR1 MGHDK, CDR2 SYGVNS. The CDR3 consists of 17 residues. V was shortened by 5 bases and J by 0 bases, with 19 bases between the two germline ends. Here the CDR3 reads CASSSPRDTLMNTEAFF. The CDR3 DNA reads as TGTGCCAGCAGTTCACCCAGGGACACCTTAATGAACACTGAAGCTTTCTTT.

This clonotype was observed at least ten times. The V and J genes are TRBV29-1 and TRBJ1-2; perhaps TRBD1 as D (6 bases). CDR1 and CDR2 from the germline V gene are SQVTM and ANQGSEA. CDR3 length: 14 residues. The V and J ends lost 3 bases and 6 bases respectively, with 17 bases between them. The CDR3 loop is CSVDSGGRVDGYTF. The CDR3 DNA reads TGCAGCGTTGATTCGGGGGGGCGAGTAGATGGCTACACCTTC.

The chain carries TRBV7-2 and TRBJ2-5; perhaps TRBD2 as D (5 bases). The V gene lost 3 bases and the J gene lost 5 bases, with 13 bases spanning the gap. This CDR3 region has 14 residues. The V gene's germline CDR1 is SGHTA and CDR2 FQGNSA. The CDR3 loop is CASSFGDLRETQYF. For the CDR3, the DNA is TGTGCCAGCAGCTTCGGGGATCTTCGTGAGACCCAGTACTTC.

The chain employs TRBV29-1 and TRBJ1-2, with D perhaps matching TRBD1 (6 bases). Germline V gene lookup returns CDR1 SQVTM and CDR2 ANQGSEA. The CDR3 runs 13 residues. V lost 5 bases, J lost 2 bases, and 12 bases lay in between. Written as DNA, the CDR3 is TGCAGCGTTCGGGCAGGGGTAAACTATGGCTACACCTTC. It encodes CSVRAGVNYGYTF.

This chain links TRBV10-3 with TRBJ2-1; D is tentatively TRBD1 or TRBD2 (5 bases each). The DNA end is a closer match to TRBJ2-7, so the J assignment may be wrong. Germline V gives CDR1 ENHRY, CDR2 SYGVKD. The length of the CDR3 is 13 residues. The CDR3 coding sequence is TGTGCCATCTCCCGGGGCTCCTACAATGAGCAGTACTTC. Translated, it gives CAISRGSYNEQYF.

The rearrangement links TRBV4-2 to TRBJ1-2; D gene unclear. CDR1 LGHNA and CDR2 YNFKEQ come from the germline V gene. Trimming stripped 1 base from V and 0 bases from J, with 6 bases between. The CDR3 is 14 residues long. CDR3 in DNA: TGTGCCAGCAGCCAAGGGATAACTAACTATGGCTACACCTTC. It translates to CASSQGITNYGYTF.

This chain joins TRBV12-3 or TRBV12-4 and TRBJ2-2, with 7 bases identical to TRBD1. This CDR3 spans 15 amino acids. Trimming removed 4 bases from V and 5 bases from J; junction bases left unmatched: 7. CDR3 residues: CASSSTTGSTGELFF. CDR3 nucleotides: TGTGCCAGCAGTTCAACGACAGGGTCAACCGGGGAGCTGTTTTTT.

This clonotype was seen more than once but under ten times. J is TRBJ2-3 and V is TRBV12-3 or TRBV12-4; 10 bases match TRBD1. V lost 6 bases and J lost 1; bases outside the gene matches: 7. This CDR3 comprises 16 residues. In DNA form, the CDR3 reads TGTGCCAGCAGCTCGGGACAGGGGAGAGGCACAGATACGCAGTATTTT. This encodes CASSSGQGRGTDTQYF.

This clonotype has a count of ten or more. V and J are TRBV12-3 or TRBV12-4 and TRBJ2-3; 7 bases line up with TRBD2. The length of the CDR3 is 17 residues. The ends lost 1 base at V and 1 base at J; junction bases unmatched: 8. DNA of the CDR3: TGTGCCAGCAGTTTAGGACCAGCGGGGATCGGCACAGATACGCAGTATTTT. This sequence encodes CASSLGPAGIGTDTQYF.

This clonotype was seen more than once but under ten times. The chain couples TRBV7-2 to TRBJ1-1; D call uncertain. Trimming stripped 1 base from V and 5 bases from J, with 11 bases between. The V gene's germline CDR1 is SGHTA and CDR2 FQGNSA. This CDR3 region has 14 residues. The CDR3 protein is CASSLVRESTEAFF. The DNA for the CDR3 is TGTGCCAGCAGCTTAGTGAGGGAGTCGACTGAAGCTTTCTTT.

The chain couples TRBV3-1 to TRBJ2-5; D perhaps matches TRBD1 (6 bases). With 6 bases removed from V and 1 base from J, the gap between germline ends came to 15 bases. CDR3 length: 15 residues. Germline V lookup: CDR1 LGHDT, CDR2 YNNKEL (reference sequence). CDR3 sequence: CASRNRGHLQETQYF. The CDR3 DNA sequence: TGTGCCAGCAGAAATAGGGGACACCTCCAAGAGACCCAGTACTTC.

This chain joins TRBV6-2 or TRBV6-3 and TRBJ2-7; D is perhaps TRBD1 (5 bases). The CDR3 length is 13 residues. Germline V lookup: CDR1 MNHEY, CDR2 SVGEGT. V shed 7 bases and J shed 1 base, with 11 bases lying between them. DNA for the CDR3: TGTGCCAGCACTACGGACACATCCTACGAGCAGTACTTC. This gives the protein CASTTDTSYEQYF.

The chain combines TRBV18 with TRBJ2-7; 7 bases fit TRBD2. Germline V lookup: CDR1 KGHSH, CDR2 LQKENI. The trim removed 5 bases at V and 2 bases at J, leaving 12 bases unmatched. CDR3 length: 16 residues. DNA for the CDR3: TGTGCCAGCTCAGGAGCGGGGCAGGGACCTCCCTACGAGCAGTACTTC. As protein: CASSGAGQGPPYEQYF.

The chain has TRBV7-9 and TRBJ1-1; D perhaps matches TRBD1 (5 bases). This CDR3 contains 13 residues. The V end lost 7 bases, the J end lost 3 bases, and 12 bases lay between the germline ends. Germline-derived CDR1 and CDR2 are SEHNR and FQNEAQ (reference sequence). The CDR3: CASIPGGYTEAFF. The DNA for the CDR3 is TGTGCCAGCATCCCGGGGGGGTACACTGAAGCTTTCTTT.

V gene TRBV20-1 combines with J gene TRBJ2-5; 10 positions agree with TRBD1. Germline V lookup: CDR1 DFQATT, CDR2 SNEGSKA (reference sequence). CDR3 length: 16 amino acids. The V gene end was trimmed by 0 bases and the J gene end by 4 bases; junction bases not matched to a gene: 8. The CDR3 spells CSARDWGQGMGETQYF. Written as DNA, the CDR3 is TGCAGTGCTAGAGATTGGGGACAGGGGATGGGAGAGACCCAGTACTTC.

The rearrangement links TRBV3-1 to TRBJ2-6; 7 bases line up with TRBD1. The germline V gene encodes CDR1 LGHDT and CDR2 YNNKEL (reference sequence). The CDR3 is 20 residues long. The V gene end was trimmed by 4 bases and the J gene end by 0 bases; junction bases not matched to a gene: 15. The CDR3 coding sequence is TGTGCCAGCAGCCCTTTTACATGGAGGACAGGACCCTCTGGGGCCAACGTCCTGACTTTC. The encoded protein is CASSPFTWRTGPSGANVLTF.

This chain connects TRBV11-2 to TRBJ2-5; TRBD1 agrees at 8 bases. Near its end, the DNA agrees better with TRBJ2-7, so the J call may be wrong. Germline assignment: CDR1 SGHAT and CDR2 FQNNGV. This CDR3 contains 15 residues. The CDR3 bases are TGTGCCAGCAAACTGGAATGGACAGGGTCTTACGAGCAGTACTTC. The encoded protein is CASKLEWTGSYEQYF.

In its sample, this clonotype was seen many times. The chain is built from TRBV5-1 and TRBJ2-5, with 8 bases matching TRBD1. The V gene end was trimmed by 0 bases and the J gene end by 4 bases; junction bases not matched to a gene: 5. The germline V gene has CDR1 SGHRS and CDR2 YFSETQ. This CDR3 comprises 15 residues. The CDR3 spells CASSLAGTGGETQYF. The DNA for the CDR3 is TGCGCCAGCAGCTTGGCCGGGACAGGAGGAGAGACCCAGTACTTC.

The J gene is TRBJ1-1, the V gene TRBV19; D perhaps matches TRBD1 (6 bases). The ends were cut back, 3 bases at V and 4 bases at J, with 12 bases in the middle. This CDR3 spans 14 amino acids. CDR1 is LNHDA, CDR2 SQIVND, per germline (reference sequence). CDR3: CASSIQGTLTEAFF. CDR3 coding DNA: TGTGCCAGTAGTATCCAGGGGACACTCACTGAAGCTTTCTTT.